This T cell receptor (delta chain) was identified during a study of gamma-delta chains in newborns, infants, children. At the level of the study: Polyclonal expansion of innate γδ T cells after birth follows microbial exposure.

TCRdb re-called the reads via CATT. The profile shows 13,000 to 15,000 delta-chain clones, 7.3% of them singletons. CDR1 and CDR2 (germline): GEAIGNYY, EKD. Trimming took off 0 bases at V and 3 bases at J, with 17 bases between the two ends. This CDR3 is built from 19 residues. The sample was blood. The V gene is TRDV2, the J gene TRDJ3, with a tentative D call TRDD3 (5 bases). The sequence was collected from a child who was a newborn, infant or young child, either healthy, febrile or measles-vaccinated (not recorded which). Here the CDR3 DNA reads TGTGCCTGTGACACCTGGGGTCGTAACCCGGACTGGGACACCCGACAGATGTTTTTC. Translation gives CACDTWGRNPDWDTRQMFF.